The rows below give T cell receptor beta chains drawn from one sample of a study of blood T cell repertoires in COVID-19. The table came from immunoSEQ multiplex PCR; TCRdb's copy has only in-frame clones and leaves some out. The sample has a few hundred thousand clones, about 92% seen once. Sequenced input: peripheral blood. The receptors originated from a woman aged 55-69 years with COVID-19, enrolled during active disease. The CDR3 runs from the conserved cysteine through the conserved F or W. A D gene is named only where the DNA matches it firmly. Not all rows give a size; the values are once, few, many and, for expanded clones, a class.

TRBD2	-	TRBV6-5	TRBJ2-2	16	CASSYSGLASTGELFF	TGTGCCAGCAGTTACTCGGGACTAGCGTCAACCGGGGAGCTGTTTTTT
TRBD2	-	TRBV5-6	TRBJ2-7	15	CASTEKGLITYEQYF	TGTGCCAGCACCGAGAAGGGACTAATAACCTACGAGCAGTACTTC
TRBD2	-	TRBV4-1	TRBJ2-2	17	CASSQDRGTSFTGELFF	TGCGCCAGCAGCCAAGATAGAGGGACTAGCTTCACCGGGGAGCTGTTTTTT
TRBD1	-	TRBV5-1	TRBJ2-1	16	CASSLAGGRSYNEQFF	TGCGCCAGCAGCTTGGCAGGGGGTAGATCCTACAATGAGCAGTTCTTC
-	-	TRBV18	TRBJ2-5	15	CASSPEGGTQETQYF	TGTGCCAGCTCCCCCGAGGGCGGAACACAAGAGACCCAGTACTTC
-	-	TRBV7-9	TRBJ1-5	13	CASSFQGNQPQHF	TGTGCCAGCAGCTTTCAGGGCAATCAGCCCCAGCATTTT
-	few	TRBV19	TRBJ1-4	15	CASSPTRTENEKLFF	TGTGCCAGTAGTCCTACCAGGACTGAGAATGAAAAACTGTTTTTT
TRBD2	-	TRBV9	TRBJ2-3	15	CASSVRGGGPDTQYF	TGTGCCAGCAGCGTCCGCGGGGGGGGGCCAGATACGCAGTATTTT
-	-	TRBV28	TRBJ1-1	15	CASSPPKGGGTEAFF	TGTGCCAGCAGTCCTCCGAAGGGCGGGGGCACTGAAGCTTTCTTT
-	-	TRBV7-8	TRBJ2-5	14	CASSVGETQETQYF	TGTGCCAGCAGCGTCGGGGAGACGCAAGAGACCCAGTACTTC
-	-	TRBV2	TRBJ2-1	11	CASRVDNEQFF	TGTGCCAGCCGGGTGGACAATGAGCAGTTCTTC
TRBD2	-	TRBV7-3	TRBJ2-1	14	CASSILAGHNEQFF	TGTGCCAGCAGCATTTTAGCGGGGCACAATGAGCAGTTCTTC